Sequencing of this T cell receptor (beta chain) was carried out in a study of blood T cell repertoires in COVID-19. Study at large: Samples representing acute and convalescent COVID-19 were sourced from the United States, Italy and Spain. The cDNA or gDNA used as material had been derived from T cells, B-cell-depleted T cells, or PBMCs.

V gave up 5 bases and J gave up 4 bases; unmatched junction bases: 7. The CDR3 is 14 amino acids. Germline lookup yields CDR1 MNHEY and CDR2 SVGEGT. Sequencing used immunoSEQ multiplex PCR; TCRdb keeps in-frame clones, though not all of them. Of more than 85,000 clones in the sample, around 81% were seen once. The chain joins TRBV6-2 or TRBV6-3 to TRBJ2-5; 7 nucleotides match TRBD2. This sequence was found in a man in his 60s with acute or convalescent COVID-19. Sequences were obtained from peripheral blood. CDR3 DNA sequence: TGTGCCAGCAGTCCAGCGGGGTTACGAGAGACCCAGTACTTC. It codes for CASSPAGLRETQYF.